A single sample is the source of the 30 T cell receptor beta chains below, sequenced in a study of T cells in Graves' hyperthyroidism and ophthalmopathy. From RNA transcripts, TCR beta CDR3 regions were amplified. Carried out on the TCR CDR3, a first-round RT-PCR used the HTBI primer set. From the multiplex PCR reads, TCRdb called clonotypes with MiXCR, one entry per CDR3 protein. The sample carries roughly 580,000 distinct CDR3 sequences, 11% to 15% recorded once. Sequencing was done on a sample of blood. The receptor set was obtained from a woman aged 25 to 39 with Graves' hyperthyroidism that later progressed to Graves' ophthalmopathy.

The table lists this clonotype with many counts. The genes are TRBV12-3 or TRBV12-4 and TRBJ1-5; no reliable D call. With 0 bases removed from V and 1 base from J, the gap between germline ends came to 7 bases. The CDR3 contains 15 residues. The CDR3 sequence is CASSLAYGSNQPQHF. As DNA, the CDR3 is TGTGCCAGCAGTTTAGCGTACGGGAGCAATCAGCCCCAGCATTTT.

This clonotype occurred a few times. This may be a read error, as it is one base from a much larger clone. The gene calls are TRBV2 and TRBJ2-3; TRBD2 is a possible D gene (6 bases). The germline V gene encodes CDR1 SNHLY and CDR2 FYNNEI. The CDR3 has 15 residues. The chain's CDR3 is CAGSELARQGDTQYF. The CDR3 bases are TGTGCCGGCAGTGAACTAGCCCGGCAAGGAGATACGCAGTATTTT.

Many counts were recorded for this clonotype. This sequence joins TRBV28 and TRBJ2-3; D unclear. This CDR3 is 13 amino acids long. The germline V gene encodes CDR1 MDHEN and CDR2 SYDVKM. Trimming stripped 1 base from V and 2 bases from J, with 4 bases between. The CDR3 loop is CASSLSYTDTQYF. In nucleotides, the CDR3 is TGTGCCAGCAGTTTATCATACACAGATACGCAGTATTTT.

Notes on this clonotype: A much larger clone differs by one base, so this may be a read error. The rearrangement joins TRBV19 to TRBJ1-2; D gene unclear. The CDR3 runs 13 residues. In germline, CDR1 is LNHDA, CDR2 SQIVND (reference sequence). The CDR3 protein is CASSIGTAYGNTF. The CDR3 DNA is TGTGCCAGTAGTATAGGGACTGCCTATGGCAACACCTTC.

At least ten counts were recorded for this clonotype. The CDR3 bases are TGTGCCAGCAGCCACAACGAGAAGCAGTACTTC. Its translation is CASSHNEKQYF. The chain has TRBV14 and TRBJ2-7; no reliable D call. CDR1 is SGHDN and CDR2 is FVKESK in the germline V gene. This CDR3 spans 11 amino acids. V shed 3 bases and J shed 8 bases, with 8 bases lying between them.

At least ten counts were recorded for this clonotype. V gene TRBV18 combines with J gene TRBJ2-1; 8 bases fit TRBD2. This CDR3 spans 15 amino acids. Trimming cost V 3 bases and J 10 bases; bases outside gene matches: 11. Germline CDR1 is KGHSH and CDR2 is LQKENI. The CDR3 DNA sequence: TGTGCCAGCTCACCGACGGGGGGGCGCGACGGCGAGCAGTTCTTC. This translates into CASSPTGGRDGEQFF. Full variable domain (outside the CDR3, taken from reference TRBV18 and TRBJ2-1): NAGVMQNPRHLVRRRGQEARLRCSPMKGHSHVYWYRQLPEEGLKFMVYLQKENIIDESGMPKERFSAEFPKEGPSILRIQQVVRGDSAAYFCASSPTGGRDGEQFFGPGTRLTVL.

At least ten counts were recorded for this clonotype. The chain employs TRBV20-1 and TRBJ2-5; D is ambiguous. The germline V gene has CDR1 DFQATT and CDR2 SNEGSKA (reference sequence). V was trimmed by 5 bases and J by 5 bases, leaving 15 bases between them. There are 13 residues in the CDR3. The chain's CDR3 is CSAPRALGETQYF. CDR3 bases: TGCAGTGCTCCTCGGGCCTTGGGGGAGACCCAGTACTTC.

J is TRBJ2-7 and V is TRBV28; D ambiguous. Trimming removed 7 bases from V and 2 bases from J, with 12 bases in between. The CDR3 is made up of 13 amino acids. Germline V CDR1 and CDR2: MDHEN, SYDVKM. CDR3 sequence: CASTSRVPYEQYF. CDR3 in DNA: TGTGCCAGCACCAGCCGAGTGCCCTACGAGCAGTACTTC. Drawing the rest from reference TRBV28 and TRBJ2-7, the complete variable domain is DVKVTQSSRYLVKRTGEKVFLECVQDMDHENMFWYRQDPGLGLRLIYFSYDVKMKEKGDIPEGYSVSREKKERFSLILESASTNQTSMYLCASTSRVPYEQYFGPGTRLTVT.

This clonotype was seen at least ten times. This sequence joins TRBV29-1 and TRBJ2-3; no firm D call. The CDR3 sequence is 14 residues long. The V gene's germline CDR1 is SQVTM and CDR2 ANQGSEA. Trimming removed 3 bases from V and 0 bases from J, with 10 bases in between. The CDR3 reads CSVETPGSTDTQYF. In nucleotides, the CDR3 is TGCAGCGTTGAGACTCCGGGCAGCACAGATACGCAGTATTTT.

This clonotype was observed at least ten times. This chain joins TRBV9 and TRBJ2-3, with D perhaps TRBD2 (6 bases). The CDR3 covers 15 residues. Germline CDR1 is SGDLS and CDR2 is YYNGEE. Trimming stripped 0 bases from V and 0 bases from J, with 8 bases between. CDR3 sequence (DNA): TGTGCCAGCAGCGTAGGGGGGGAGAGCACAGATACGCAGTATTTT. It encodes CASSVGGESTDTQYF.

This clonotype was observed at least ten times. The V call is TRBV12-3 or TRBV12-4, the J call TRBJ2-7; D perhaps matches TRBD2 (5 bases). This CDR3 region has 13 residues. Trimming took 6 bases from V and 6 from J, leaving 15 bases between them. CDR3 residues: CASRPTLRAEQYF. The CDR3 coding sequence is TGTGCCAGCAGGCCCACCTTGCGGGCCGAGCAGTACTTC.

On this clonotype: This could be a read error, since a much larger clone is one nucleotide away. The rearrangement links TRBV29-1 to TRBJ2-3, with 8 bases fitting TRBD1. CDR3 length: 17 residues. The germline gives CDR1 SQVTM, CDR2 ANQGSEA. The CDR3 loop reads CSATHPTHRGYTDTKYF. DNA of the CDR3: TGCAGCGCCACTCATCCAACTCACAGGGGGTACACAGATACGAAGTATTTT.

This clonotype was recorded at least ten times. The genes are TRBV28 and TRBJ1-2; D is perhaps TRBD1 (5 bases). Germline lookup yields CDR1 MDHEN and CDR2 SYDVKM. With 6 bases removed from V and 4 bases from J, the gap between germline ends came to 18 bases. The CDR3 contains 15 residues. The CDR3 DNA follows: TGTGCCAGCAGCCTTGACAGCCAGCTCACCTATGGCTACACCTTC. Its protein product is CASSLDSQLTYGYTF.

In this sample, this clonotype turned up a few times. This may arise from a read error, as a much more abundant clone is one base away. Here the CDR3 omits its conserved ending phenylalanine or tryptophan, so a read error is the likely source. The chain links TRBV12-3 or TRBV12-4 to TRBJ1-1; D gene unclear. The CDR3 sequence is 13 residues long. V shed 6 bases and J shed 3 bases, with 11 bases lying between them. This CDR3 reads CASSLRRDTEAFL. DNA for the CDR3: TGTGCCAGCAGCCTTAGGAGGGACACTGAAGCTTTCCTT.

The chain combines TRBV30 with TRBJ1-6; D is ambiguous. The V and J ends lost 4 bases and 6 bases respectively, with 7 bases between them. Looked up from germline, CDR1 is GTSNPN and CDR2 is SVGIG (reference sequence). The CDR3 has 12 residues. The CDR3 nucleotides are TGTGCCTGGACCCCTCCTAATTCACCCCTCCACTTT. It is translated as CAWTPPNSPLHF.

This clonotype was counted many times. The CDR3 sequence: CASSPREPWSGNTIYF. In DNA, the CDR3 is TGTGCCAGCAGTCCGAGGGAGCCTTGGTCTGGAAACACCATATATTTT. The gene calls are TRBV12-3 or TRBV12-4 and TRBJ1-3, with D hard to call. Trimming shortened V by 5 bases and J by 1 base, and 15 bases separated the two germline ends. The CDR3 covers 16 residues.

This clonotype has at least ten counts. CDR3 amino acids: CASSYRTGGSGYTF. The DNA for the CDR3 is TGTGCCAGCAGTTACCGGACAGGGGGTTCTGGCTACACCTTC. J is TRBJ1-2 and V is TRBV6-6; 10 positions agree with TRBD1. The CDR3 totals 14 residues. V shed 2 bases, J shed 7 bases, and the junction held 4 bases outside the gene matches. The germline V gene has CDR1 MNHNY and CDR2 SVGAGI (reference sequence).

At least ten counts were recorded for this clonotype. The rearrangement joins TRBV3-1 to TRBJ1-1; D is perhaps TRBD1 (5 bases). The CDR3 length is 14 residues. The germline V gene encodes CDR1 LGHDT and CDR2 YNNKEL (reference sequence). V shed 4 bases and J shed 6 bases, with 15 bases lying between them. The CDR3, as DNA: TGTGCCAGCAGCCTTCCCACCGTGGGGGCTGAAGCTTTCTTT. Its protein is CASSLPTVGAEAFF.

V gene TRBV6-1 combines with J gene TRBJ1-6; 10 nucleotides match TRBD1. CDR3 length equals 16 residues. Germline V gene lookup returns CDR1 MNHNS and CDR2 SASEGT. V shed 5 bases and J 7 bases; nucleotides not matched to a gene: 8. The CDR3 region has the DNA TGTGCCAGCAGTACAACGGGACAGGGGACGAATTCACCCCTCCACTTT. It encodes CASSTTGQGTNSPLHF.

This clonotype was counted a few times. The rearrangement joins TRBV20-1 to TRBJ1-2; possible D gene TRBD1, 5 bases. V was cut by 3 bases and J by 5 bases, with 10 bases left in between. The CDR3 totals 12 residues. Germline assignment: CDR1 DFQATT and CDR2 SNEGSKA (reference sequence). CDR3 coding DNA: TGCAGTGCTAGGGGGGAGACTTATGGCTACACCTTC. Its protein product is CSARGETYGYTF.

Many counts were recorded for this clonotype. This chain links TRBV13 with TRBJ1-5, with D hard to call. In germline, CDR1 is PRHDT, CDR2 FYEKMQ (reference sequence). The V and J ends lost 5 bases and 3 bases respectively, with 8 bases between them. The CDR3 sequence is 13 residues long. CDR3 sequence: CASSPALNQPQHF. CDR3 DNA: TGTGCCAGCAGCCCTGCTCTCAATCAGCCCCAGCATTTT.

In this sample, this clonotype turned up many times. The genes are TRBV20-1 and TRBJ1-2; the match to TRBD1 covers 8 bases. CDR1 and CDR2 (germline): DFQATT, SNEGSKA (reference sequence). Trimming took 5 bases from V and 1 from J; bases not matched to a gene: 6. The CDR3 totals 14 residues. The DNA of the CDR3 is TGCAGTGCTGCGGACAGGGACCTTAACTATGGCTACACCTTC. It yields the protein CSAADRDLNYGYTF.

This clonotype was seen repeatedly, ten times or more. The rearrangement links TRBV12-3 or TRBV12-4 to TRBJ2-2; D gene unclear. V was pared by 3 bases and J by 2 bases, with 10 bases between. The CDR3 runs to 15 residues. The CDR3 DNA reads as TGTGCCAGCAGTTTTATCGGGCCTAACACCGGGGAGCTGTTTTTT. This codes for CASSFIGPNTGELFF.

This clonotype was detected many times. The chain combines TRBV27 with TRBJ2-7; D possibly matches TRBD1 or TRBD2 (6 bases each). The CDR3 runs to 15 residues. The germline V and J ends were trimmed by 6 bases and 2 bases, with 17 bases remaining between them. Germline CDR1 and CDR2: MNHEY and SMNVEV (reference sequence). This chain's CDR3 is CASRGGGSGAYEQYF. The CDR3 DNA follows: TGTGCCAGCAGGGGGGGCGGCTCGGGGGCCTACGAGCAGTACTTC.

This chain's CDR3 is CASSLDPPYEQYF. In DNA, the CDR3 is TGTGCCAGCAGCTTGGATCCCCCCTACGAGCAGTACTTC. The genes are TRBV5-6 and TRBJ2-7; D call uncertain. Germline V gives CDR1 SGHDT, CDR2 YYEEEE. CDR3 length: 13 residues. Trimming left V 0 bases short and J 2 bases short, with 6 bases between.

This clonotype has at least ten counts. The chain couples TRBV9 to TRBJ1-2; the D is unclear. V lost 0 bases, J lost 6 bases, and 6 bases lay in between. Germline V gene lookup returns CDR1 SGDLS and CDR2 YYNGEE. The CDR3 contains 12 residues. DNA for the CDR3: TGTGCCAGCAGCGTAGGGGCGAATGGCTACACCTTC. Translating gives CASSVGANGYTF.

In this sample, this clonotype turned up many times. V gene TRBV2 combines with J gene TRBJ2-3; no definite D call. Trimming cost V 8 bases and J 8 bases, with 14 bases left between them. The CDR3 runs 12 residues. Looked up from germline, CDR1 is SNHLY and CDR2 is FYNNEI. The CDR3 bases are TGTGCCAGCCAATTAAAAGGTGGTACGCAGTATTTT. It translates to CASQLKGGTQYF.

This clonotype was observed many times. The V call is TRBV7-2, the J call TRBJ2-1; D is undetermined. This CDR3 has 13 residues. V dropped 4 bases and J dropped 10 bases, with 14 bases sitting between them. Germline CDR1 is SGHTA and CDR2 is FQGNSA. This chain's CDR3 is CASSSAAASEQFF. CDR3 nucleotides: TGTGCCAGCAGCTCCGCCGCTGCAAGCGAGCAGTTCTTC.

Worth noting for this clonotype: One junction end disagrees with the germline gene, perhaps due to a read error. The rearrangement links TRBV30 to TRBJ2-1; D is unclear. The CDR3 covers 11 residues. CDR1 is GTSNPN, CDR2 SVGIG, per germline (reference sequence). The DNA of the CDR3 is TGTGCCTGTAGTGGTTACAATGAGCAGTTCTTC. Protein sequence: CACSGYNEQFF.

This clonotype was detected many times. V is TRBV27 and J is TRBJ2-5; TRBD2 matches 12 bases. This CDR3 has 18 residues. The J segment lost 0 bases and the V segment lost 5 bases, leaving 10 bases of the junction unmatched. Germline loops: CDR1 MNHEY, CDR2 SMNVEV (reference sequence). The CDR3 DNA follows: TGTGCCAGCAGTGGACTACCGGGACTAGCGGGTAACCAAGAGACCCAGTACTTC. Translating it yields CASSGLPGLAGNQETQYF.